The TCR beta chain described here comes from a study of T cell responses to AZD1222 COVID-19 vaccine. Across the study: Second-dose intervals of approximately 4 or approximately 12 weeks were pooled.

Comment on this clone: Its antigen is not identified.

General study points: Baseline seropositivity characterized only a handful of AZD1222 recipients. The study sampled repertoires only after the peak T cell response.

Sequenced by immunoSEQ multiplex PCR; TCRdb stores in-frame clones only, minus some. The table includes around 180,000 clones, roughly 93% detected once. The CDR3 sequence is 15 residues long. The V segment lost 5 bases and the J segment 6 bases; nucleotides outside the gene matches: 4. Germline loops: CDR1 LGHNA, CDR2 YSLEER. The sequenced sample was peripheral blood, obtained on day 0 of AZD1222 vaccination. The chain combines TRBV4-3 with TRBJ2-2; 12 bases agree with TRBD2. The TCR was taken from an adult in good health. As DNA, the CDR3 is TGCGCCAGCAGCTATGGGACTAGCGGGTCCGGGGAGCTGTTTTTT. It specifies CASSYGTSGSGELFF.